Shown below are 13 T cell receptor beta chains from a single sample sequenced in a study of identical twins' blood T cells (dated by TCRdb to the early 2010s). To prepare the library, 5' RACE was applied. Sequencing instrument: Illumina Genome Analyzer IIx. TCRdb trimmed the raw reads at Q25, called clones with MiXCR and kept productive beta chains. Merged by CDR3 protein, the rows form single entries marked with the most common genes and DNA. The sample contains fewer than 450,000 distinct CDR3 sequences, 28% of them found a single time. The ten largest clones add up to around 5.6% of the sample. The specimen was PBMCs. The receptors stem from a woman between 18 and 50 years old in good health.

The DNA of the CDR3 is TGCAGTGCTAGAGCTCCGCTAGCGGGGTATCGAGAGACCCAGTACTTC. Its translation is CSARAPLAGYRETQYF. The chain has TRBV20-1 and TRBJ2-5; 9 bases are shared with TRBD2. Unmatched junction bases numbered 10, after V lost 1 base and J lost 4 bases. CDR1 and CDR2 from the germline V gene are DFQATT and SNEGSKA (reference sequence). This CDR3 is 16 amino acids long.

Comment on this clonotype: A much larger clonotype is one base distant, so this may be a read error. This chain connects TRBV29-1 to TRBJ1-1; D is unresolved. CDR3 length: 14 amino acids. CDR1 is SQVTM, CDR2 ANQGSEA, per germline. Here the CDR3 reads CIVDGWSTNTEAFF. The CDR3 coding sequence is TGCATCGTTGACGGATGGTCGACGAACACTGAAGCTTTCTTT.

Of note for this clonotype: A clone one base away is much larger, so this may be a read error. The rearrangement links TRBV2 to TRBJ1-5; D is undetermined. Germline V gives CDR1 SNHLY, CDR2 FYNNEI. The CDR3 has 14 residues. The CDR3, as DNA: TGTACCAGCAGTCCAGGAAATAGCAATCAGCCCCAGCATTTT. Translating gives CTSSPGNSNQPQHF.

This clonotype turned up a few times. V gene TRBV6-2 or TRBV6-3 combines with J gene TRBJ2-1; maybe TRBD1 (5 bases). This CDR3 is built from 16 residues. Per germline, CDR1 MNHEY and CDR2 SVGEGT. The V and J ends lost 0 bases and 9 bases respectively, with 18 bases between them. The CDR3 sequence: CASSYSTAGLRGEQFF. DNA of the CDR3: TGTGCCAGCAGTTACTCGACTGCAGGGCTACGAGGTGAGCAGTTCTTC.

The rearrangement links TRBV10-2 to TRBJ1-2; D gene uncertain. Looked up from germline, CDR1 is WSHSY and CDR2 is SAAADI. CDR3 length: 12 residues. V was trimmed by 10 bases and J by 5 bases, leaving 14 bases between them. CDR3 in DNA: TGCGCCACCAAGGGTGCCTGGTATGGCTACACCTTC. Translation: CATKGAWYGYTF.

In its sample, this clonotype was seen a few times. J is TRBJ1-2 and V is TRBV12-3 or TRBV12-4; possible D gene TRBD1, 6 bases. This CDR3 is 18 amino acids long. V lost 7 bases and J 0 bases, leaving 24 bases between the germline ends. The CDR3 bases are TGTGCCAGCACCACTGATCACAGGGAAAAAGCATCTAACTATGGCTACACCTTC. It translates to CASTTDHREKASNYGYTF.

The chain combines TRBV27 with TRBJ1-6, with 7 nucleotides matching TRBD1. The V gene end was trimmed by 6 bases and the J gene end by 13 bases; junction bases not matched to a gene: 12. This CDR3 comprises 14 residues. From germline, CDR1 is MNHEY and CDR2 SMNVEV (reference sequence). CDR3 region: CASSFGQDGRPLHF. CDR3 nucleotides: TGTGCCAGCAGCTTCGGACAGGATGGGCGGCCCCTCCACTTT.

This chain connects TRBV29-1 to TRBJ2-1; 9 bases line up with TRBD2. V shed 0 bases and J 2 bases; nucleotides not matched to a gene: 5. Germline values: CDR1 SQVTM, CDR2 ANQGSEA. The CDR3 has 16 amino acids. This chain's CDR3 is CSVEDRRLAAYNEQFF. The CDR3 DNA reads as TGCAGCGTTGAAGATCGGAGACTAGCGGCCTACAATGAGCAGTTCTTC.

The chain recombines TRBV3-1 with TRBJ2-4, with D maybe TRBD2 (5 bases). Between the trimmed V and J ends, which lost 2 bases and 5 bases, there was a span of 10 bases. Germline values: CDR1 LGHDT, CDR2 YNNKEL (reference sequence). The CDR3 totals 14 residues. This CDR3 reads CASSQRRMENIQYF. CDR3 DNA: TGTGCCAGCAGCCAACGGAGGATGGAAAACATTCAGTACTTC.

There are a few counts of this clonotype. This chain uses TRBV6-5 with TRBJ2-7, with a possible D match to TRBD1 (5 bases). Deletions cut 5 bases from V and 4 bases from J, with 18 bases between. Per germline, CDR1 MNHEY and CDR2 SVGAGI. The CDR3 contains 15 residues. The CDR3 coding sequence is TGTGCCAGCAGTAAAAAGGCCCGGACAATTTACGAGCAGTACTTC. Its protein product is CASSKKARTIYEQYF.

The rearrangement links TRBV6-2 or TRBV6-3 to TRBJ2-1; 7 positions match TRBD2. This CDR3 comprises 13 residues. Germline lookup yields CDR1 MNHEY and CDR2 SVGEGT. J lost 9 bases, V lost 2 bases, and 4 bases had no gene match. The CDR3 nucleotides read TGTGCCAGCAGTTACCTGGGACTAAGTGAGCAGTTCTTC. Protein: CASSYLGLSEQFF.

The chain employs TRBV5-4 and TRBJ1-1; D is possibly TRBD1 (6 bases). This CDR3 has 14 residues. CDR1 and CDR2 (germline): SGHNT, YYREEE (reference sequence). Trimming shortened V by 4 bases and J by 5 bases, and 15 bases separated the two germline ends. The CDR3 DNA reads TGTGCCAGCAGCGCCAACAGGGATGGGACTGAAGCTTTCTTT. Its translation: CASSANRDGTEAFF. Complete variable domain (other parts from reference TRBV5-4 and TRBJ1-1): ETGVTQSPTHLIKTRGQQVTLRCSSQSGHNTVSWYQQALGQGPQFIFQYYREEENGRGNFPPRFSGLQFPNYSSELNVNALELDDSALYLCASSANRDGTEAFFGQGTRLTVV.

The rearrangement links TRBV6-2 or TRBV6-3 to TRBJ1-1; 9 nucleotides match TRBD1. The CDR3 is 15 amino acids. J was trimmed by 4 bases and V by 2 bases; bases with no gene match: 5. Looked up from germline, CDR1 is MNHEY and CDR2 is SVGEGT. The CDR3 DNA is TGTGCCAGCAGTTACGGGGACAGGGTAACCACTGAAGCTTTCTTT. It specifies CASSYGDRVTTEAFF.